This TCR beta chain came from a study of shared clonotypes between healthy human individuals. Study-wide background: Three plates were used per donor for CD4 naive, three for CD4 memory, two for CD8 naive and one for CD8 memory.

Germline CDR1 is LGHNA and CDR2 is YNFKEQ. The CDR3 spans 17 residues. J gave up 5 bases and V 4 bases, and 7 bases lay outside the gene matches. Profiling relied on immunoSEQ multiplex PCR, and the TCRdb table lists in-frame clones only, not all of them. The sample includes approximately 2,000,000 clones, about 90% of them seen just once. The chain has TRBV4-2 and TRBJ2-5; 16 bases fit TRBD2. The sample was naive CD4+ T cells from PBMCs. Documented subset: CD45RA+ positively selected. The sequence was collected from a man aged 18 to 35 in good health. Some clones in this sample may be carry-over from other donors' samples. This CDR3 is CASSRGLAGGQRETQYF. In nucleotides, the CDR3 is TGTGCCAGCAGCCGGGGACTAGCGGGAGGGCAGAGGGAGACCCAGTACTTC.